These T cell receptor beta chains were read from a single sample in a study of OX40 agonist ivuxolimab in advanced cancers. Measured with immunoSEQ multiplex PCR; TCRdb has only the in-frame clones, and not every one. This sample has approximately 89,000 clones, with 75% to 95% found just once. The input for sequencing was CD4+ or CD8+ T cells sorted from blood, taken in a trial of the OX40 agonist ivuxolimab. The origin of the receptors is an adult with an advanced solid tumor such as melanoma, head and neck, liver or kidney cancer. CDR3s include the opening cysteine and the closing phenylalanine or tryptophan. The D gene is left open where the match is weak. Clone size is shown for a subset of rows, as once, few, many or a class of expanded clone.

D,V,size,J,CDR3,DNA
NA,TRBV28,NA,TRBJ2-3,CASSPGLADTQYF,TGTGCCAGCAGTCCCGGCTTAGCAGATACGCAGTATTTT
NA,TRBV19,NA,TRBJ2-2,CASRYTRGRQGTGELFF,TGTGCCAGCAGGTACACGCGGGGCAGGCAAGGCACCGGGGAGCTGTTTTTT
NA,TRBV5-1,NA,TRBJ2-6,CASSLGGSGANVLTF,TGCGCCAGCAGCTTGGGAGGCTCTGGGGCCAACGTCCTGACTTTC
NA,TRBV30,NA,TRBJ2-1,CAWRVRNEQFF,TGTGCCTGGAGAGTTAGAAATGAGCAGTTCTTC
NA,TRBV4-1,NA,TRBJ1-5,CASSQGGEPQHF,TGCGCCAGCAGCCAAGGGGGGGAGCCCCAGCATTTT
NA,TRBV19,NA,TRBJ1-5,CASTDRQSLYPPQHF,TGTGCCAGTACCGATCGACAGTCGCTTTATCCGCCCCAGCATTTT
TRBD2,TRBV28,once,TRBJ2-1,CASSRGTSGPYNEQFF,TGTGCCAGCAGCCGCGGGACTAGCGGGCCTTACAATGAGCAGTTCTTC
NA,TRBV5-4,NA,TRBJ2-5,CASSWEGETQYF,TGTGCCAGCAGCTGGGAAGGAGAGACCCAGTACTTC
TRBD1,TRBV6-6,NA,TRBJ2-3,CASRGLSDTQYF,TGTGCCAGTAGGGGGCTGTCAGATACGCAGTATTTT
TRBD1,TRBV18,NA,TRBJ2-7,CASSQKVGQGNPYEQYF,TGTGCCAGCTCACAAAAGGTGGGACAGGGGAACCCCTACGAGCAGTACTTC
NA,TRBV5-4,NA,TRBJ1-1,CASSLSYPNTEAFF,TGTGCCAGCAGCTTATCTTACCCGAACACTGAAGCTTTCTTT
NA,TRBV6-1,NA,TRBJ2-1,CASTSFGSRNEQFF,TGTGCCAGCACCTCCTTCGGGTCGCGCAATGAGCAGTTCTTC
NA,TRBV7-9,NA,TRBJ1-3,CAVVPGSFSGNTIYF,TGTGCCGTTGTCCCCGGGTCTTTCTCTGGAAACACCATATATTTT
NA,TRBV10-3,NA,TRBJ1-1,CAISELDGNTEAFF,TGTGCCATCAGTGAGTTGGACGGGAACACTGAAGCTTTCTTT
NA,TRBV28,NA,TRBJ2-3,CASGILEWRNTDTQYF,TGTGCCAGCGGGATACTAGAATGGCGGAACACAGATACGCAGTATTTT
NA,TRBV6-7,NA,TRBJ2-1,CASWVLGTHGEQFF,TGTGCCAGCTGGGTTTTGGGGACGCACGGAGAGCAGTTCTTC
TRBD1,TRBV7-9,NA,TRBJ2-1,CASSRGQGPYNEQFF,TGTGCCAGCAGCCGAGGACAGGGGCCTTACAATGAGCAGTTCTTC
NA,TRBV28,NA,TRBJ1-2,CASSYPRAGGYTF,TGTGCCAGCAGTTATCCCAGGGCGGGTGGCTACACCTTC
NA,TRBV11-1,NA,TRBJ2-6,CASSWGGANVLTF,TGTGCCAGCTCTTGGGGTGGGGCCAACGTCCTGACTTTC
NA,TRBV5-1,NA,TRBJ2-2,CASSLDRNTGELFF,TGCGCCAGCAGCTTGGACAGAAACACCGGGGAGCTGTTTTTT
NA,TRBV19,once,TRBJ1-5,CASNPRATGSNQPQHF,TGTGCCAGTAATCCCAGGGCTACAGGTAGCAATCAGCCCCAGCATTTT
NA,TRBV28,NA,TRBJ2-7,CASSPNRVLREQYF,TGTGCCAGCAGTCCAAACCGAGTCCTACGGGAGCAGTACTTC
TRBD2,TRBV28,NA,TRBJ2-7,CASSPRPLRGKSGSQYEQYF,TGTGCCAGCAGTCCGCGGCCTCTAAGAGGAAAAAGCGGGAGTCAGTACGAGCAGTACTTC
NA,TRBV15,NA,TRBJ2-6,CATSRDSGTGANVLTF,TGTGCCACCAGCAGAGATTCGGGGACCGGGGCCAACGTCCTGACTTTC
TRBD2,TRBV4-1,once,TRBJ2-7,CASSHLGLAGSYEQYF,TGCGCCAGCAGCCATCTCGGACTAGCGGGATCCTACGAGCAGTACTTC
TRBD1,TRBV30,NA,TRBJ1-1,CAWSPSYRGTIGLAFF,TGTGCCTGGAGTCCTTCATACAGGGGGACGATTGGCTTAGCTTTCTTT
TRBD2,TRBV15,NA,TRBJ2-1,CATSRDLLAGRNEQFF,TGTGCCACCAGCAGAGATCTCCTAGCGGGTAGGAATGAGCAGTTCTTC
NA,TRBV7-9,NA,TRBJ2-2,CASSSMGTGELFF,TGTGCCAGCAGCTCGATGGGAACCGGGGAGCTGTTTTTT
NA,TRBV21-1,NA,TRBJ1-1,CAISCGGATEAFF,TGTGCCATCTCCTGTGGGGGAGCCACTGAAGCTTTCTTT
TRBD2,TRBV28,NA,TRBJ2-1,CASSPSSGTSGRAHEQFF,TGTGCCAGCAGCCCAAGCTCAGGGACTAGCGGGAGGGCCCATGAGCAGTTCTTC
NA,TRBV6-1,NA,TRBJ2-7,CASSERGGAKQYF,TGTGCCAGCAGTGAAAGGGGGGGGGCGAAGCAGTACTTC
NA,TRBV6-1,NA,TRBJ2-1,CASSEDGGRDEQFF,TGTGCCAGCAGTGAAGACGGGGGGCGGGATGAGCAGTTCTTC
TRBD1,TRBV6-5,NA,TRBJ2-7,CASSGDRGSYEQYF,TGTGCCAGCAGTGGGGACAGGGGCTCCTACGAGCAGTACTTC
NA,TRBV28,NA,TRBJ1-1,CASRRAGRYTEAFF,TGTGCCAGCAGAAGGGCCGGGAGGTACACTGAAGCTTTCTTT
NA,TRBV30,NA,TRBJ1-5,CAWSPQGIQPQHF,TGTGCCTGGAGCCCTCAGGGTATTCAGCCCCAGCATTTT
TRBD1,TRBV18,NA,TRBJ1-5,CASQGQVNSNQPQHF,TGTGCCAGTCAAGGACAGGTCAATAGCAATCAGCCCCAGCATTTT
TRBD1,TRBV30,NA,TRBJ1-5,CAWRGQGLNQPQHF,TGTGCCTGGAGGGGACAGGGCCTCAATCAGCCCCAGCATTTT
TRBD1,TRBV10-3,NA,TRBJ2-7,CAITPGQVIGYEQYF,TGTGCCATCACCCCGGGACAGGTGATTGGGTACGAGCAGTACTTC
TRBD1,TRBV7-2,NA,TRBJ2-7,CASSYWGPGQGVPEQYF,TGTGCCAGCAGCTATTGGGGTCCGGGACAGGGGGTCCCCGAGCAGTACTTC
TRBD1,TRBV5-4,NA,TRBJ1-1,CASTRKDGTGSAFF,TGTGCCAGCACCCGAAAAGACGGGACAGGGAGCGCTTTCTTT
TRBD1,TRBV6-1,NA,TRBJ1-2,CASSPGQQYGYTF,TGTGCCAGCAGCCCGGGACAGCAATATGGCTACACCTTC
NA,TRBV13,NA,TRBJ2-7,CASSPGPNYEQYF,TGTGCCAGCAGCCCGGGACCGAACTACGAGCAGTACTTC
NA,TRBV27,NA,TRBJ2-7,CASSLINTGTYEQYF,TGTGCCAGCAGTTTAATCAATACAGGTACCTACGAGCAGTACTTC
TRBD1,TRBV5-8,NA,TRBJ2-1,CASSPRTGEDEQFF,TGTGCCAGCAGCCCGCGGACAGGGGAGGATGAGCAGTTCTTC
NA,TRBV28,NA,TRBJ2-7,CASSLNSRTYEQYF,TGTGCCAGCAGTTTGAACTCAAGGACCTACGAGCAGTACTTC
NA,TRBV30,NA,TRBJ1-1,CAWSVPSLGDTEAFF,TGTGCCTGGAGTGTACCTAGCCTGGGGGACACTGAAGCTTTCTTT
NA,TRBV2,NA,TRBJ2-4,CASGGRVLRSIQYF,TGTGCCAGCGGTGGCAGGGTTCTGCGTAGCATTCAGTACTTC